This entry features one T cell receptor beta chain sequence. Its antigen is not known. CDR3 length: 20 amino acids. V dropped 3 bases and J dropped 10 bases, with 37 bases sitting between them. Germline CDR1 and CDR2: DFQATT and SNEGSKA (reference sequence). The sample belongs to a study of T cell repertoires in cytomegalovirus infection. Overall study: The public TCR beta signatures pointed to both CMV infection and matching HLA type.

TCRdb recomputed calls from the reads with MiXCR, one row per CDR3 protein. Of 300,000 to 400,000 distinct CDR3 sequences in the sample, about 29% were seen once. This receptor was obtained from a human donor in good health (CMV status not recorded). Some clones in this sample may be carry-over from other donors' samples. This chain uses TRBV20-1 with TRBJ2-1, with a tentative D call TRBD2 (6 bases). The sequences come from cultured PBMCs, collected from culture after CMV antigen stimulation. The DNA for the CDR3 is TGCAGTGCTAGCCTCCGTCCGGACACCCAGAAGGGGACTCCTTTTAGAGAGCAGTTCTTC. Translation gives CSASLRPDTQKGTPFREQFF.